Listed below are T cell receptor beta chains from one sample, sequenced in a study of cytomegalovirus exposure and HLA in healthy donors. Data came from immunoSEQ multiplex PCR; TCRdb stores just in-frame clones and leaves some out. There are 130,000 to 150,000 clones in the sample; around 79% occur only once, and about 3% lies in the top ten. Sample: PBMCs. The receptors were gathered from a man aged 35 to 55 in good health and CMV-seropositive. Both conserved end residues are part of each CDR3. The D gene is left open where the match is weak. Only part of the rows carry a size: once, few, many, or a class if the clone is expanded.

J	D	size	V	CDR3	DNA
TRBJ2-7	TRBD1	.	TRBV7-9	CASSLGQGAMYEQYF	TGTGCCAGCAGCTTAGGACAGGGGGCGATGTACGAGCAGTACTTC
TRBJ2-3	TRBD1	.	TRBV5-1	CASSYVGTGSTDTQYF	TGCGCCAGCAGTTACGTCGGGACAGGGAGCACAGATACGCAGTATTTT
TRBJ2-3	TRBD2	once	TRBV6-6	CASSGTSGGIDTQYF	TGTGCCAGCAGTGGGACTAGCGGGGGAATAGATACGCAGTATTTT
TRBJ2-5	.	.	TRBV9	CASSVRATQETQYF	TGTGCCAGCAGCGTAAGAGCGACTCAAGAGACCCAGTACTTC
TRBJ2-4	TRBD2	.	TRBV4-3	CASSQDPGLAGNIQYF	TGCGCCAGCAGCCAGGATCCGGGACTAGCTGGAAACATTCAGTACTTC
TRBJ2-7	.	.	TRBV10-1	CASSERRDGDEQYF	TGCGCCAGCAGTGAGAGGAGGGACGGGGACGAGCAGTACTTC
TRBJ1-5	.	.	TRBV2	CATRGSRNQPQHF	TGTGCCACCAGGGGCAGTCGCAATCAGCCCCAGCATTTT
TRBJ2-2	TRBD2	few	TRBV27	CASSSQPLAGRADTGELFF	TGTGCCAGCAGTTCCCAACCTTTAGCGGGACGAGCCGACACCGGGGAGCTGTTTTTT
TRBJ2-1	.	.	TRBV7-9	CASYPIADYNEQFF	TGTGCCAGCTATCCGATAGCGGACTACAATGAGCAGTTCTTC
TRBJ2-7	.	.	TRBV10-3	CAIRQGLAYEQYF	TGTGCCATCAGACAGGGTCTGGCGTACGAGCAGTACTTC
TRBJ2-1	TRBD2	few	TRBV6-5	CASAMGLALYNEQFF	TGTGCCAGCGCCATGGGACTAGCTCTCTACAATGAGCAGTTCTTC
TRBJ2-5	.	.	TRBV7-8	CASSLVPGGETQYF	TGTGCCAGCAGCTTAGTCCCAGGTGGAGAGACCCAGTACTTC
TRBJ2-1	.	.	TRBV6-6	CASSSQGGTYNEQFF	TGTGCCAGCAGTTCCCAGGGCGGGACCTACAATGAGCAGTTCTTC
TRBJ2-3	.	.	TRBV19	CATDGGFADTQYF	TGTGCCACCGATGGGGGGTTCGCAGATACGCAGTATTTT
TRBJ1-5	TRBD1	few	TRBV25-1	CASSGTGGTNQPQHF	TGTGCCAGCAGTGGGACAGGGGGAACCAATCAGCCCCAGCATTTT
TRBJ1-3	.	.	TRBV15	CATRRRGSGNTIYF	TGTGCCACCAGACGCCGAGGCTCTGGAAACACCATATATTTT